Below, 22 T cell receptor beta chains from the same sample are listed, as sequenced in a study of glioma-infiltrating T cells. Amplification of TCR alpha and beta CDR3 regions from RNA used iRepertoire nested multiplex PCR. TCRdb re-analysed the multiplex PCR reads in MiXCR, keeping a single row per CDR3 protein. Altogether roughly 350,000 distinct CDR3 sequences are present, roughly two fifths being singletons, with the ten largest covering about 12%. Sequenced input: glioma tissue, nonneoplastic brain tissue, or PBMCs (not recorded which). These receptors were collected from a human donor with low-grade glioma or glioblastoma, undergoing nonglioma brain surgery, or in good health (not recorded which).

The rearrangement uses TRBV27 and TRBJ2-7, with 8 bases lining up with TRBD2. Germline CDR1 and CDR2: MNHEY and SMNVEV (reference sequence). With 4 bases clipped from V and 8 bases from J, the junction kept 10 bases outside the gene matches. This CDR3 spans 14 amino acids. CDR3 nucleotide sequence: TGTGCCAGCAGTTACGCGGGAGGAACGAATAAGCAGTACTTC. This translates into CASSYAGGTNKQYF.

The rearrangement uses TRBV5-1 and TRBJ2-1, with D possibly being TRBD1 (6 bases). This CDR3 contains 15 residues. V gave up 4 bases and J gave up 1 base, with 12 bases separating them. The V gene's germline CDR1 is SGHRS and CDR2 YFSETQ. The CDR3 region has the DNA TGCGCCAGCAGCCCGAAGGGGGTATCCTACAATGAGCAGTTCTTC. Translation gives CASSPKGVSYNEQFF.

This clonotype has just one count. This sequence joins TRBV20-1 and TRBJ2-1; the D gene is possibly TRBD2 (6 bases). Germline V gives CDR1 DFQATT, CDR2 SNEGSKA (reference sequence). The CDR3 spans 14 residues. V shed 5 bases and J shed 8 bases, with 19 bases lying between them. CDR3 DNA: TGCAGTGCTCCCAGGGACTTAGCGCGCCATGAGCAGTTCTTC. Amino acids: CSAPRDLARHEQFF.

In this sample, this clonotype turned up a few times. This chain connects TRBV7-9 to TRBJ1-5; D gene ambiguous. Germline-derived CDR1 and CDR2 are SEHNR and FQNEAQ (reference sequence). Trimming removed 1 base from V and 5 bases from J, with 3 bases in between. The CDR3 extends over 12 amino acids. DNA of the CDR3: TGTGCCAGCAGCTTAGGTTATCAGCCCCAGCATTTT. Translated: CASSLGYQPQHF.

This clonotype has at least ten counts. The V call is TRBV20-1, the J call TRBJ2-7, with 7 bases lining up with TRBD1. The CDR3 contains 13 residues. V dropped 5 bases and J dropped 2; count of bases not matched to a gene: 6. Germline loops: CDR1 DFQATT, CDR2 SNEGSKA (reference sequence). In DNA form, the CDR3 reads TGCAGTGCTGGGGACAGCCCCCCCTACGAGCAGTACTTC. Translated: CSAGDSPPYEQYF.

Notes on this clonotype: The missing conserved phenylalanine or tryptophan at the end of this CDR3 makes a read error likely. The CDR3 loop is CASSPRGSGDGYTL. The CDR3 DNA reads TGCGCCAGCAGCCCCCGAGGGTCAGGCGACGGCTACACCTTA. The chain couples TRBV4-3 to TRBJ1-2; unclear D gene. The CDR3 extends over 14 amino acids. The germline gives CDR1 LGHNA, CDR2 YSLEER. Trimming stripped 4 bases from V and 8 bases from J, with 17 bases between.

This clonotype has more than one count but fewer than ten. V is TRBV20-1 and J is TRBJ2-7; D may be TRBD2 (5 bases). Trimming took off 6 bases at V and 3 bases at J, with 9 bases between the two ends. This CDR3 region has 11 residues. The germline V gene has CDR1 DFQATT and CDR2 SNEGSKA (reference sequence). CDR3 DNA: TGCAGTGCGCGGGCCCGCTACGAGCAGTACTTC. Translating it yields CSARARYEQYF.

This clonotype occurred many times. The gene calls are TRBV6-1 and TRBJ2-3, with 10 bases lining up with TRBD1. The germline CDR1 and CDR2 sequences are MNHNS and SASEGT. The CDR3 loop spans 15 amino acids. The V gene end was trimmed by 6 bases and the J gene end by 4 bases; junction bases not matched to a gene: 7. The CDR3 sequence: CASRSGTGVADTQYF. The CDR3 DNA sequence: TGTGCCAGCAGGTCAGGGACAGGGGTTGCAGATACGCAGTATTTT.

This sequence joins TRBV12-3 or TRBV12-4 and TRBJ2-5; D is unclear. Trimming left V 7 bases short and J 0 bases short, with 12 bases between. The CDR3 covers 14 residues. CDR3 sequence (DNA): TGTGCCAGCACCTGGGTAGTGGACCAAGAGACCCAGTACTTC. Its protein product is CASTWVVDQETQYF.

This clonotype was found a few times. The rearrangement links TRBV10-3 to TRBJ2-3; D might be TRBD1 or TRBD2, each matching 5 bases. The CDR3 totals 16 residues. V was trimmed by 4 bases and J by 0 bases, leaving 14 bases between them. Germline CDR1 reads ENHRY; CDR2 reads SYGVKD. The CDR3, as DNA: TGTGCCATCAGTGCAACCGGGACGACTAGCACAGATACGCAGTATTTT. It translates to CAISATGTTSTDTQYF.

As for this clonotype: Here the CDR3 omits its conserved ending phenylalanine or tryptophan, so a read error is the likely source. V usage is TRBV6-2 or TRBV6-3 and J usage is TRBJ2-7; no firm D call. Trimming pared 6 bases from V and 1 base from J, leaving 16 bases between. Germline CDR1 is MNHEY and CDR2 is SVGEGT. The CDR3 runs to 15 residues. The CDR3 DNA follows: TGTGCCAGCAGAAATGGGTTAGCCACTTCCTACGAGCAGTACTCC. Translation: CASRNGLATSYEQYS.

J is TRBJ2-5 and V is TRBV11-3; D remains ambiguous. CDR1 is SGHNT and CDR2 is YENEEA in the germline V gene. The length of the CDR3 is 13 residues. Trimming shortened V by 5 bases and J by 1 base, and 8 bases separated the two germline ends. CDR3 DNA sequence: TGTGCCAGCAGCGTCGCAACCCAAGAGACCCAGTACTTC. Protein product: CASSVATQETQYF.

As for this clonotype: A clone one base away is much larger, so this may be a read error. This chain connects TRBV6-2 or TRBV6-3 to TRBJ2-1; the match to TRBD2 covers 7 bases. From germline, CDR1 is MNHEY and CDR2 SVGEGT. The CDR3 is 14 amino acids. The CDR3 sequence: CARSYQRDYNEQFF. Here the CDR3 DNA reads TGTGCCAGAAGTTACCAGCGGGACTACAATGAGCAGTTCTTC.

The V and J genes are TRBV12-3 or TRBV12-4 and TRBJ2-1; D may be TRBD1 or TRBD2 (5 bases each). Trimming cost V 6 bases and J 7 bases, with 10 bases left between them. The CDR3 runs 12 residues. CDR3 loop: CASRFWGNEQFF. DNA for the CDR3: TGTGCCAGCAGATTCTGGGGGAATGAGCAGTTCTTC.

Points on this clonotype: A junction end diverges from the germline sequence, so it may reflect a read error. The rearrangement links TRBV20-1 to TRBJ2-3, with 8 bases matching TRBD2. The CDR3 is 16 amino acids. The germline V gene has CDR1 DFQATT and CDR2 SNEGSKA (reference sequence). CDR3 coding DNA: TGCAGTGCCCAACACGGTCGGGAGGGCCCCGGAGATAAGCAGTATTTT. As protein: CSAQHGREGPGDKQYF.

This clonotype was recorded a few times. The V and J genes are TRBV4-2 and TRBJ2-2; 8 positions agree with TRBD1. Looked up from germline, CDR1 is LGHNA and CDR2 is YNFKEQ. The CDR3 totals 17 residues. V was pared by 1 base and J by 5 bases, with 9 bases of the junction left unmatched. CDR3 protein: CASSQVPGQEGTGELFF. For the CDR3, the DNA is TGTGCCAGCAGCCAAGTGCCGGGACAGGAGGGGACCGGGGAGCTGTTTTTT.

The V and J genes are TRBV27 and TRBJ2-7; D is perhaps TRBD2 (7 bases). In germline, CDR1 is MNHEY, CDR2 SMNVEV (reference sequence). This CDR3 is 16 amino acids long. V lost 2 bases, J lost 1 base, and 15 bases lay in between. In DNA form, the CDR3 reads TGTGCCAGCAGTTTAATTCGGGGGGCAGCATCCTACGAGCAGTACTTC. Translation: CASSLIRGAASYEQYF.

This chain uses TRBV4-3 with TRBJ2-7, with D tentatively TRBD2 (6 bases). Germline V gene lookup returns CDR1 LGHNA and CDR2 YSLEER. Deletions cut 0 bases from V and 5 bases from J, with 14 bases between. The CDR3 is 15 residues long. CDR3 DNA sequence: TGCGCCAGCAGCCAAGACGGCGGGATGCCCCACGAGCAGTACTTC. Amino acid sequence: CASSQDGGMPHEQYF.

This clonotype was seen a handful of times. The chain combines TRBV28 with TRBJ1-4; weak D call: TRBD1 (5 bases). Trimming removed 0 bases from V and 4 bases from J, with 15 bases in between. Germline V gene sequence: CDR1 MDHEN, CDR2 SYDVKM. The CDR3 contains 17 residues. Here the CDR3 reads CASSLWGGGRGNEKLFF. CDR3 in DNA: TGTGCCAGCAGTTTATGGGGCGGCGGAAGGGGTAATGAAAAACTGTTTTTT. Full variable domain (outside the CDR3, taken from reference TRBV28 and TRBJ1-4): DVKVTQSSRYLVKRTGEKVFLECVQDMDHENMFWYRQDPGLGLRLIYFSYDVKMKEKGDIPEGYSVSREKKERFSLILESASTNQTSMYLCASSLWGGGRGNEKLFFGSGTQLSVL.

For this clonotype: This sequence may be a read error, since a much larger clone differs from it by one base. The chain couples TRBV27 to TRBJ1-5, with TRBD1 identical over 7 bases. The CDR3 runs to 15 residues. The J segment lost 6 bases and the V segment lost 7 bases, leaving 12 bases of the junction unmatched. Germline assignment: CDR1 MNHEY and CDR2 SMNVEV (reference sequence). The DNA of the CDR3 is TGTGCCAGCATCCCCTTTAAGGGGGCAGGTCAGCCCCAGCATTTT. This translates into CASIPFKGAGQPQHF.

The J gene is TRBJ2-1, the V gene TRBV19, with 9 bases identical to TRBD2. Germline CDR1 and CDR2: LNHDA and SQIVND (reference sequence). CDR3 size: 14 residues. The junction had 12 bases not matched to a gene; V was cut back by 10 bases and J by 8 bases. CDR3 in DNA: TGTGCCACTAAGGAGACTAGCGGCTTCGATGAGCAGTTCTTC. Translating it yields CATKETSGFDEQFF.

The CDR3 DNA reads as TGTGCCAGCAGCTTGAGTGGGACAGCGAGCACCGGGGAGCTGTTTTTT. Amino acids: CASSLSGTASTGELFF. J is TRBJ2-2 and V is TRBV7-3; 7 bases map to TRBD1. The CDR3 runs 16 residues. CDR1 and CDR2 (germline): SGHTA, FQGTGA. V gave up 3 bases and J gave up 4 bases; unmatched junction bases: 8.